Below are 7 T cell receptor beta chains sequenced from a single sample in a study of CD8+CD57+ T cells in acquired aplastic anemia. The TCR beta profiling, which covered VDJ combination and CDR3 sequence, was carried out using genomic DNA as the template. MiXCR, applied by TCRdb to the reads, yields one record per CDR3 protein. This sample has about 220,000 distinct CDR3 sequences, with roughly 33% found just once. Material: sorted CD4+, CD8+, or CD8+CD57+ T cells (not recorded which) from PBMCs. The receptors here all came from a human donor in good health, serving as a control.

This clonotype showed up many times. The chain employs TRBV2 and TRBJ1-3; D may be TRBD1 (5 bases). V was cut by 3 bases and J by 2 bases, with 11 bases left in between. Looked up from germline, CDR1 is SNHLY and CDR2 is FYNNEI. CDR3 length: 15 residues. This CDR3 reads CASSDGAGTGNTIYF. Written as DNA, the CDR3 is TGTGCCAGCAGTGATGGGGCGGGGACTGGAAACACCATATATTTT.

This clonotype was counted many times. The chain joins TRBV20-1 to TRBJ1-3; D is unresolved. V shed 1 base and J shed 2 bases, with 12 bases lying between them. Germline CDR1 reads DFQATT; CDR2 reads SNEGSKA (reference sequence). This CDR3 has 15 amino acids. CDR3 residues: CSARAPWTAGNTIYF. CDR3 DNA: TGCAGTGCTAGAGCCCCCTGGACGGCTGGAAACACCATATATTTT.

Notes on this clonotype: At one end, the junction sequence differs from germline, possibly due to a read error. This chain uses TRBV5-1 with TRBJ2-3; 7 bases are a match to TRBD2. Germline V gives CDR1 SGHRS, CDR2 YFSETQ. This CDR3 has 14 residues. CDR3 nucleotides: TGCGCCCGCAGTTCCTCAGCGGGAACAGATACGCAGTATTTT. This encodes CARSSSAGTDTQYF.

This clonotype appeared a single time. The chain employs TRBV7-9 and TRBJ2-7, with a weak D call TRBD1 (6 bases). CDR1 is SEHNR and CDR2 is FQNEAQ in the germline V gene (reference sequence). Trimming cost V 3 bases and J 4 bases, with 10 bases left between them. The CDR3 totals 13 residues. CDR3 nucleotides: TGTGCCAGCAGCTTGACGGACAGATACGAGCAGTACTTC. Translated: CASSLTDRYEQYF.

This clonotype came up many times. The gene calls are TRBV7-9 and TRBJ2-2, with D possibly matching TRBD1 (6 bases). This CDR3 is 17 amino acids long. The V gene's germline CDR1 is SEHNR and CDR2 FQNEAQ (reference sequence). Trimming removed 4 bases from V and 2 bases from J, with 17 bases in between. CDR3 protein: CASSWTAINVNTGELFF. For the CDR3, the DNA is TGTGCCAGCAGCTGGACAGCGATCAACGTTAACACCGGGGAGCTGTTTTTT.

The chain has TRBV18 and TRBJ1-5; D is unresolved. This CDR3 spans 15 amino acids. The germline V gene has CDR1 KGHSH and CDR2 LQKENI. V lost 1 base and J lost 4, with 11 bases in between. The CDR3 DNA reads TGTGCCAGCTCACCACGGGGAGACCAAAATCAGCCCCAGCATTTT. This codes for CASSPRGDQNQPQHF.

This clonotype was detected only a few times. This may arise from a read error, as a much more abundant clone is one base away. The rearrangement joins TRBV2 to TRBJ2-5; 7 bases are shared with TRBD2. Germline V gene sequence: CDR1 SNHLY, CDR2 FYNNEI. J gave up 4 bases and V 6 bases, and 5 bases lay outside the gene matches. The CDR3 runs to 13 residues. DNA of the CDR3: TGTGCCAGCAGGGGGGGGAGTGGAGAGACCCAGTACTTC. It yields the protein CASRGGSGETQYF.